This TCR beta chain was captured in a study of T cell repertoires in cytomegalovirus infection. Across the study: In public TCR beta signatures, there were indications of both CMV infection and matching HLA type.

Broader study findings: It was HLA-C-restricted CMV-specific TCR beta clonotypes that dominated the response ex vivo.

The table lists this clonotype with a few counts. Its antigen is not identified. TCRdb independently ran MiXCR on the reads; one entry per CDR3 protein. The sample consists of fewer than 400,000 distinct CDR3 sequences, roughly 18% of them appearing once. Germline lookup yields CDR1 MDHEN and CDR2 SYDVKM. J was trimmed by 1 base and V by 4 bases; bases with no gene match: 6. The CDR3 contains 15 residues. The source of this sequence is a human donor in good health (CMV status not recorded). Some clones in this sample may be carry-over from other donors' samples. Sequenced sample: PBMCs. The chain joins TRBV28 to TRBJ1-2, with 7 bases fitting TRBD1. The CDR3 here is CASSSGGQINYGYTF. CDR3 DNA sequence: TGTGCCAGCAGTTCCGGGGGACAGATTAACTATGGCTACACCTTC.